A selection of T cell receptor beta chains follows, all from one sample in a study of Graves' ophthalmopathy and Graves' hyperthyroidism. MiXCR was run by TCRdb on the multiplex PCR reads, yielding one entry per CDR3 protein. The top ten clones hold about 9.1% of a sample with about 210,000 distinct CDR3 sequences, 29% of them seen once. The sequencing input was peripheral blood. Every receptor here comes from a man aged 50 to 59 with Graves' ophthalmopathy. Each CDR3 is given without its conserved first and last residue.

>TRBV6-5|TRBJ1-2
ASSFTGQGYYGYT
>TRBV28|TRBJ1-2
ASRGGTGRVGYGYT
>TRBV28|TRBJ2-7
ASKIAGGTYEQY
>TRBV6-1|TRBJ1-1
AVTQNMNTEAF
>TRBV6-1|TRBJ2-7
ASSKGLAAHSYEQY
>TRBV28|TRBJ1-1
ASSLLGREAF
>TRBV12-3/TRBV12-4|TRBJ1-1
ASSWDSTTFEAF
>TRBV7-3|TRBJ2-7
ASSLSAGRGYEQY
>TRBV7-8|TRBJ1-1
ASSSAGYTEAF
>TRBV6-2/TRBV6-3|TRBJ2-7
ASSRPGTLAYEQY
>TRBV19|TRBJ2-7
ASSKLQGYEQY
>TRBV6-2/TRBV6-3|TRBJ1-1
ASSGQEHTEAF
>TRBV6-5|TRBJ1-5
ASSSGGQPQH
>TRBV12-3/TRBV12-4|TRBJ2-5
ASSLALAGGQETQY
>TRBV29-1|TRBJ2-5
SVTNFGSQETQY
>TRBV6-6|TRBJ1-2
ASRGLQYGYT
>TRBV6-1|TRBJ1-2
ASSDPQNYGYT
>TRBV5-1|TRBJ2-5
ASSPPRRDRGEETQY
>TRBV6-2/TRBV6-3|TRBJ1-1
ASSRKQGLGTEAF
>TRBV5-4|TRBJ2-2
ASSLAGGGNTGELF
>TRBV7-8|TRBJ2-7
ASSQDSGVHYEQY
>TRBV20-1|TRBJ1-6
SAREGTGIYNSPLH
>TRBV20-1|TRBJ2-7
SARIRASGKYEQY
>TRBV28|TRBJ1-1
ASTTQGASRNTEAF
>TRBV29-1|TRBJ2-2
SVDDGGRVTGELF
>TRBV12-3/TRBV12-4|TRBJ2-7
ASSWDSYEQY
>TRBV19|TRBJ2-2
ASSPQDRAAGELF
>TRBV12-3/TRBV12-4|TRBJ2-5
ASSPTGSVKREGAKTQY
>TRBV15|TRBJ1-2
ATSREAGFDYGYT
>TRBV6-5|TRBJ1-2
ASSSGQGAMDYT
>TRBV4-1|TRBJ2-4
ASSQEAAGSNIQY
>TRBV19|TRBJ2-5
ASSIRETQY
>TRBV18|TRBJ2-7
ASSQGLAGVYEQY
>TRBV2|TRBJ2-7
ASSGTSGSGHEQY
>TRBV11-2|TRBJ2-7
ASSQERETTRQY
>TRBV6-5|TRBJ2-5
ASSYPDRKETQY
>TRBV6-1|TRBJ2-6
ASRTPSGANVLT
>TRBV20-1|TRBJ1-5
SATTGESNQPQH
>TRBV28|TRBJ1-5
ASTEGQGARTQH
>TRBV6-2/TRBV6-3|TRBJ2-7
AVEPGQGPYEQY
>TRBV11-3|TRBJ2-2
ASTSDLLGELF
>TRBV6-1|TRBJ2-7
ASSEYEEDYEQY
>TRBV28|TRBJ2-7
ASSARGRVYEQY
>TRBV11-2|TRBJ2-4
ASSSSPRGREAKNIQY
>TRBV20-1|TRBJ2-2
SAREPSGTGELF
>TRBV7-2|TRBJ2-5
ASSLARGSIQETQY
>TRBV12-3/TRBV12-4|TRBJ1-2
ASSFGPNGLYGYT
>TRBV27|TRBJ2-2
ASSLSSGNTGELF
>TRBV27|TRBJ1-1
ASSSPDRGVTEAF
>TRBV12-3/TRBV12-4|TRBJ2-6
ASSFRGGTGANVLT
>TRBV29-1|TRBJ2-5
SAMTSGMVVGETQY
>TRBV12-3/TRBV12-4|TRBJ2-7
ASSWGVSYEQY
>TRBV20-1|TRBJ2-5
SARPQSLGETQY
>TRBV7-9|TRBJ2-5
ASSPDRGRLETQY
>TRBV6-5|TRBJ1-1
ASSNRGQAEAF
>TRBV25-1|TRBJ1-6
ASSESAYNSPLH
>TRBV6-5|TRBJ1-3
ASSYSHDRVWNTIY
>TRBV18|TRBJ2-7
ASSPPMRVYEQY